Detailed here is one T cell receptor beta chain. Here immunoSEQ multiplex PCR was the method, and the copy in TCRdb shows in-frame clones only, minus some. Of over 120,000 clones in the sample, around 90% are singletons; the top ten hold roughly 1.9%. The entry originates in a study of blood T cell repertoires in COVID-19. V lost 0 bases to trimming and J lost 2 bases, with 10 bases between them. CDR3 length: 15 amino acids. Per the germline V gene, CDR1 is SGHDN and CDR2 is FVKESK. The J gene is TRBJ2-5, the V gene TRBV14; the D gene is possibly TRBD1 (5 bases). Sequences were obtained from peripheral blood. This TCR derives from a man aged 70-80 years with acute or convalescent COVID-19. CDR3: CASSQDQTGQETQYF. DNA of the CDR3: TGTGCCAGCAGCCAAGATCAAACAGGACAAGAGACCCAGTACTTC.